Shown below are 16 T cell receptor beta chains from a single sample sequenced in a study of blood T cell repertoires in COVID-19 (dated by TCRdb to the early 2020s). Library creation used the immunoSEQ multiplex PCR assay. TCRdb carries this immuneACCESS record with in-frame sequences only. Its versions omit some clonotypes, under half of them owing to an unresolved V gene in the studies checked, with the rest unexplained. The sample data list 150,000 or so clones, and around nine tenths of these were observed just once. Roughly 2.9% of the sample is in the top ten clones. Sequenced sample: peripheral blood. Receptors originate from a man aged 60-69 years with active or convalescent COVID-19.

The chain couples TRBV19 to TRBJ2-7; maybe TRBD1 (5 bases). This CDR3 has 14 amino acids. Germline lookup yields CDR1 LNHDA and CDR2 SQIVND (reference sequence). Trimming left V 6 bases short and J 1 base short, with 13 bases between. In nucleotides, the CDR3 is TGTGCCAGTAGCCTCACCAGGGATTCCTACGAGCAGTACTTC. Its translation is CASSLTRDSYEQYF.

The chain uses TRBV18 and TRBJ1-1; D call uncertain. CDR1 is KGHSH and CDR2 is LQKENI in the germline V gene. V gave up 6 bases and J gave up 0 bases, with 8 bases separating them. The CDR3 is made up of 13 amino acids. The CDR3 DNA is TGTGCCAGCTCCTATTCTGTGAACACTGAAGCTTTCTTT. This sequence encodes CASSYSVNTEAFF. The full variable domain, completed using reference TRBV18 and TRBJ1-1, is NAGVMQNPRHLVRRRGQEARLRCSPMKGHSHVYWYRQLPEEGLKFMVYLQKENIIDESGMPKERFSAEFPKEGPSILRIQQVVRGDSAAYFCASSYSVNTEAFFGQGTRLTVV.

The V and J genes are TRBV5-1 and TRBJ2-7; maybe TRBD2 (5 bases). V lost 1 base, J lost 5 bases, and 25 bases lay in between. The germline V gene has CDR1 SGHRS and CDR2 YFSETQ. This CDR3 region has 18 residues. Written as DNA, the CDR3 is TGCGCCAGCAGCTTGAATCCCCGCGGGCCCCCGTTAGTCCACGAGCAGTACTTC. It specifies CASSLNPRGPPLVHEQYF.

The DNA for the CDR3 is TGTGCCAGCAGTGTGAATAGCGGGAATCCCTACAATGAGCAGTTCTTC. Translated, it gives CASSVNSGNPYNEQFF. The V call is TRBV6-4, the J call TRBJ2-1; 8 bases agree with TRBD2. The junction had 7 bases not matched to a gene; V was cut back by 4 bases and J by 2 bases. The CDR3 length is 16 residues. The germline V gene has CDR1 MRHNA and CDR2 SNTAGT.

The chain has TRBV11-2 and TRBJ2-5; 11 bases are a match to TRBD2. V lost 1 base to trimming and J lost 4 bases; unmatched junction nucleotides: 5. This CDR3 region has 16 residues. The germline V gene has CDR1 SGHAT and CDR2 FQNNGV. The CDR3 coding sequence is TGTGCCAGCAGCTTAGCCCTAGCGGGGGGTTTAGAGACCCAGTACTTC. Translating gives CASSLALAGGLETQYF.

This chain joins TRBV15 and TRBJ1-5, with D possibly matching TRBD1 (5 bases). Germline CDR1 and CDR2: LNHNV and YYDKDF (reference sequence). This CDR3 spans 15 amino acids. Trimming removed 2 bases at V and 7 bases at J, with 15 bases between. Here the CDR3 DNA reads TGTGCCACCAGCAGACCAGGGACTGCTCCCCAGCCCCAGCATTTT. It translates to CATSRPGTAPQPQHF.

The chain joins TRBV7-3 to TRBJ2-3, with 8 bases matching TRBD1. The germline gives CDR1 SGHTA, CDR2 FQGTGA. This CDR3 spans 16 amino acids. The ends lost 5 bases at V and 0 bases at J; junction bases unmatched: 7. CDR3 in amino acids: CASSLGQGHSTDTQYF. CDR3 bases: TGTGCCAGCAGCCTCGGACAGGGACATAGCACAGATACGCAGTATTTT.

DNA for the CDR3: TGTGCCACCAGTTCTAGTCGGTTGAACACTGAAGCTTTCTTT. The encoded protein is CATSSSRLNTEAFF. The chain uses TRBV24-1 and TRBJ1-1; D is unclear. Between the trimmed V and J ends, which lost 6 bases and 0 bases, there was a span of 10 bases. The germline V gene has CDR1 KGHDR and CDR2 SFDVKD. This CDR3 comprises 14 residues.

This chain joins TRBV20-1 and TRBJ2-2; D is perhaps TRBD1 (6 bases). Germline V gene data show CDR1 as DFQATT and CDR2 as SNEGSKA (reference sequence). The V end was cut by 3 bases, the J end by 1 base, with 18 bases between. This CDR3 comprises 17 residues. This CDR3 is CSASVASGQLNTGELFF. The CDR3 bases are TGCAGTGCTAGTGTCGCTTCCGGACAGTTGAACACCGGGGAGCTGTTTTTT.

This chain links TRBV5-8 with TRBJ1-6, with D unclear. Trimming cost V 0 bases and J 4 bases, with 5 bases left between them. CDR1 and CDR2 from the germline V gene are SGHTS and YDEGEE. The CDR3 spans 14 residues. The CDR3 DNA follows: TGTGCCAGCAGCTTGGGCCGGTATAATTCACCCCTCCACTTT. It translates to CASSLGRYNSPLHF.

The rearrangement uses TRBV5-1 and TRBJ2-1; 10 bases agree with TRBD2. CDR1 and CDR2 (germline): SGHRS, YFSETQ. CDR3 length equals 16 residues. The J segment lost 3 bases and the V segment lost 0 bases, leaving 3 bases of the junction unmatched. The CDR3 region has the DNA TGCGCCAGCAGCTTGGAAGCTAGCGGGGGCTACAATGAGCAGTTCTTC. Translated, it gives CASSLEASGGYNEQFF.

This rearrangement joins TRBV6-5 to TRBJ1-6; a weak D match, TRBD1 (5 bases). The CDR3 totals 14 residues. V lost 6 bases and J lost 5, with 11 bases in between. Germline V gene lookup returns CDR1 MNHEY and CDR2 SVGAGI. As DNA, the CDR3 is TGTGCCAGCAGGACAGCTCCCGATAATTCACCCCTCCACTTT. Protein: CASRTAPDNSPLHF.

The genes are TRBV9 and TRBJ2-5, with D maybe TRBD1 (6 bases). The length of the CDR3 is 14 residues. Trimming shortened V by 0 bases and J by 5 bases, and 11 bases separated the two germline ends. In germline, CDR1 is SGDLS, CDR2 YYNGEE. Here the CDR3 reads CASSVDAQGETQYF. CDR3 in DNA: TGTGCCAGCAGCGTAGATGCCCAGGGGGAGACCCAGTACTTC.

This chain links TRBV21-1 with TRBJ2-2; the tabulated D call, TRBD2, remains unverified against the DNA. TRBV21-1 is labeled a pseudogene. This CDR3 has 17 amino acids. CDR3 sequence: CASSLHLERLNTGELFF. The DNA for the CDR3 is TGTGCCAGCAGCCTACACCTGGAGCGGTTAAACACCGGGGAGCTGTTTTTT.

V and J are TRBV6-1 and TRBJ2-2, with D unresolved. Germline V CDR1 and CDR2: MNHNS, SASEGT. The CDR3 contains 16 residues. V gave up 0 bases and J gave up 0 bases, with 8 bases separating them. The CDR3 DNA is TGTGCCAGCAGTGAAGCCAGTGCCTCGAACACCGGGGAGCTGTTTTTT. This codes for CASSEASASNTGELFF.

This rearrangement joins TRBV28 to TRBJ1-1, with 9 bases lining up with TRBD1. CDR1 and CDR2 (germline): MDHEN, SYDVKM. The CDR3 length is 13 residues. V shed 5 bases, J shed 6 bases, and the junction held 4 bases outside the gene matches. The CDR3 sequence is CASSGGQGPEAFF. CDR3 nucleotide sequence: TGTGCCAGCAGTGGGGGACAGGGCCCTGAAGCTTTCTTT.